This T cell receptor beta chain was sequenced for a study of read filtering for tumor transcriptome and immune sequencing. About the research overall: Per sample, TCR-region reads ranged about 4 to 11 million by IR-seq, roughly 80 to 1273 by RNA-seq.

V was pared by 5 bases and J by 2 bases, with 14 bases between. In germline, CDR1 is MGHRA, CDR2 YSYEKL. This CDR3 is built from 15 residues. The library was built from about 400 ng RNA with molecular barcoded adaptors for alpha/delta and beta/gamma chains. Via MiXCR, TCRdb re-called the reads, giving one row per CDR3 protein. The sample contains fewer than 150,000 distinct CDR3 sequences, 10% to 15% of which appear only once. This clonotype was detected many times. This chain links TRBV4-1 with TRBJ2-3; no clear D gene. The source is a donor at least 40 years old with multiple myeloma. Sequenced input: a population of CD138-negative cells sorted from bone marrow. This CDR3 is CASSMGVPFTDTQYF. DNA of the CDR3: TGCGCCAGCAGCATGGGTGTTCCCTTCACAGATACGCAGTATTTT.